The 20 T cell receptor beta chains below were found in one sample sequenced in a study of T cell repertoires in cytomegalovirus infection. These receptors have no known antigen. MiXCR, applied by TCRdb to the reads, yields one record per CDR3 protein. This sample carries hundreds of thousands of distinct CDR3 sequences, approximately 29% of them seen once, and the ten largest clones take around 12%. The sequences come from cultured CD8+ T cells from PBMCs, collected from culture after CMV antigen stimulation. The receptors derive from a human donor in good health (CMV status not recorded). Some clones in this sample may be carry-over from other donors' samples.

This clonotype was seen a handful of times. The chain carries TRBV6-2 or TRBV6-3 and TRBJ2-7; D is uncertain. With 1 base removed from V and 2 bases from J, the gap between germline ends came to 9 bases. Germline V gives CDR1 MNHEY, CDR2 SVGEGT. This CDR3 contains 14 residues. The DNA of the CDR3 is TGTGCCAGCAGTTACTACGCCTTTACCTACGAGCAGTACGTC. Its protein is CASSYYAFTYEQYV.

This clonotype occurred many times. The chain couples TRBV7-2 to TRBJ2-5; weak D call: TRBD1 (5 bases). CDR1 is SGHTA and CDR2 is FQGNSA in the germline V gene. V gave up 6 bases and J gave up 3 bases, with 11 bases separating them. This CDR3 spans 13 amino acids. CDR3 sequence (DNA): TGTGCCAGCAGAATAATAGGGGAAGAGACCCAGTACTTC. Residues: CASRIIGEETQYF.

The chain uses TRBV11-1 and TRBJ2-3, with D hard to call. The CDR3 loop spans 13 amino acids. Germline CDR1 and CDR2: SGHAT and FQDESV (reference sequence). The V gene lost 5 bases and the J gene lost 3 bases, with 9 bases spanning the gap. CDR3 region: CASSVLQTDTQYF. The CDR3 DNA reads as TGTGCCAGCAGCGTCCTGCAGACAGATACGCAGTATTTT.

The chain recombines TRBV7-9 with TRBJ1-1; D call uncertain. The CDR3 length is 15 residues. Germline V lookup: CDR1 SEHNR, CDR2 FQNEAQ (reference sequence). V was clipped by 5 bases and J by 0 bases, with 13 bases between them. CDR3 sequence: CASSPRGAMNTEAFF. The CDR3 nucleotides read TGTGCCAGCAGCCCCCGGGGAGCGATGAACACTGAAGCTTTCTTT.

This clonotype was picked up a small number of times. The chain joins TRBV7-2 to TRBJ2-7, with D tentatively TRBD2 (5 bases). V lost 6 bases to trimming and J lost 0 bases, with 15 bases between them. The CDR3 has 15 amino acids. Germline V gene data show CDR1 as SGHTA and CDR2 as FQGNSA. This chain's CDR3 is CASRQSGSSSYEQYV. The CDR3 DNA follows: TGTGCCAGCAGACAAAGCGGATCGAGCTCCTACGAGCAGTACGTC.

This clonotype was observed a few times. This sequence joins TRBV6-1 and TRBJ2-2; maybe TRBD2 (6 bases). With 10 bases removed from V and 4 bases from J, the gap between germline ends came to 22 bases. The germline gives CDR1 MNHNS, CDR2 SASEGT. This CDR3 is 16 amino acids long. CDR3 sequence (DNA): TGTGCCATTAAATTCGGGGACTGGGACGTCACCGGGGAGCTGTTTTTT. This gives the protein CAIKFGDWDVTGELFF.

The V call is TRBV9, the J call TRBJ1-2; D not certain. Trimming left V 0 bases short and J 5 bases short, with 11 bases between. The CDR3 is 14 residues long. The germline V gene has CDR1 SGDLS and CDR2 YYNGEE. Written as DNA, the CDR3 is TGTGCCAGCAGCGTAGCTGACCGGACGTATGGCTACACCTTC. It yields the protein CASSVADRTYGYTF.

This clonotype occurred many times. This chain links TRBV7-8 with TRBJ1-5; tentative D call: TRBD1 (5 bases). The CDR3 sequence is 17 residues long. Looked up from germline, CDR1 is SGHVS and CDR2 is FQNEAQ. The V and J ends lost 5 bases and 3 bases respectively, with 20 bases between them. CDR3 region: CASSQMVIGDPNQPQHF. For the CDR3, the DNA is TGTGCCAGCAGCCAAATGGTCATAGGGGACCCCAATCAGCCCCAGCATTTT.

In its sample, this clonotype was seen many times. V usage is TRBV12-3 or TRBV12-4 and J usage is TRBJ1-1, with D tentatively TRBD1 (5 bases). Trimming cost V 5 bases and J 5 bases, with 15 bases left between them. The CDR3 totals 14 residues. The CDR3 nucleotides read TGTGCCAGCAGTCCCCCCGGGGGAAGGACTGAAGCTTTCTTT. The encoded protein is CASSPPGGRTEAFF.

The rearrangement uses TRBV7-6 and TRBJ2-1; D uncertain. The CDR3 contains 12 residues. Per germline, CDR1 SGHVS and CDR2 FNYEAQ. V lost 5 bases to trimming and J lost 9 bases, with 11 bases between them. The CDR3 bases are TGTGCCAGCAGCGAAGGGTGGAGTGAGCAGTTCTTC. Translation: CASSEGWSEQFF.

In this sample, this clonotype turned up a few times. The V and J genes are TRBV7-2 and TRBJ1-3, with unresolved D. The V gene lost 1 base and the J gene lost 3 bases, with 10 bases spanning the gap. CDR1 SGHTA and CDR2 FQGNSA come from the germline V gene. The CDR3 is 15 amino acids. The CDR3 nucleotides are TGTGCCAGCAGCTTAGATTCAGGTTATGGAAACACCATATATTTT. It encodes CASSLDSGYGNTIYF.

V gene TRBV27 combines with J gene TRBJ1-4; D is ambiguous. Between the trimmed V and J ends, which lost 6 bases and 0 bases, there was a span of 8 bases. Germline-derived CDR1 and CDR2 are MNHEY and SMNVEV (reference sequence). The CDR3 totals 14 residues. This chain's CDR3 is CASRTDSTNEKLFF. The CDR3 nucleotides read TGTGCCAGCAGGACTGATTCAACTAATGAAAAACTGTTTTTT.

In this sample, this clonotype turned up many times. The chain employs TRBV12-3 or TRBV12-4 and TRBJ2-5; 11 nucleotides line up with TRBD2. The V and J ends lost 3 bases and 2 bases, in that order; junction bases with no gene match: 11. The CDR3 is 18 residues long. The CDR3 here is CASSFATSGESSQETQYF. CDR3 bases: TGTGCCAGCAGTTTCGCGACTAGCGGGGAGTCCTCACAAGAGACCCAGTACTTC.

This clonotype was detected a few times. The chain combines TRBV7-9 with TRBJ1-2; D may be TRBD1 (5 bases). V was cut by 7 bases and J by 5 bases, with 29 bases left in between. The CDR3 sequence is 18 residues long. The V gene's germline CDR1 is SEHNR and CDR2 FQNEAQ (reference sequence). CDR3 in amino acids: CASKRTGFDPLTGYGYTF. CDR3 nucleotide sequence: TGTGCCAGCAAGCGAACAGGTTTCGACCCCCTCACTGGGTATGGCTACACCTTC.

V and J are TRBV6-1 and TRBJ1-6, with 9 nucleotides matching TRBD1. Germline values: CDR1 MNHNS, CDR2 SASEGT. The length of the CDR3 is 15 residues. V dropped 6 bases and J dropped 7; count of bases not matched to a gene: 7. CDR3 bases: TGTGCCAGCAGGGAGACGGACAGGGGAAATTCACCCCTCCACTTT. Translating gives CASRETDRGNSPLHF.

Only a few counts were recorded for this clonotype. This chain uses TRBV24-1 with TRBJ2-1; 9 bases match TRBD2. Germline V gene data show CDR1 as KGHDR and CDR2 as SFDVKD. This CDR3 is 15 amino acids long. With V trimmed by 5 bases and J by 3 bases, 4 bases remained unmatched. CDR3 nucleotides: TGTGCCACCAGTGGGGTAGCGGGGGACTACAATGAGCAGTTCTTC. Translation gives CATSGVAGDYNEQFF.

This chain uses TRBV19 with TRBJ1-1; 7 nucleotides match TRBD1. V trimming: 5 bases; J trimming: 2 bases; junction bases outside the gene matches: 8. This CDR3 comprises 15 residues. The V gene's germline CDR1 is LNHDA and CDR2 SQIVND (reference sequence). CDR3 region: CASSPLTGINTEAFF. The CDR3, as DNA: TGTGCCAGTAGTCCGCTGACAGGGATAAACACTGAAGCTTTCTTT.

The rearrangement uses TRBV7-2 and TRBJ2-1, with D perhaps TRBD2 (6 bases). The CDR3 runs to 17 residues. Germline CDR1 and CDR2: SGHTA and FQGNSA. Between the trimmed V and J ends, which lost 4 bases and 0 bases, there was a span of 16 bases. CDR3 amino acids: CASSSRDLPSSYNEQFF. The CDR3 nucleotides read TGTGCCAGCAGCTCCCGGGACTTGCCTAGCTCCTACAATGAGCAGTTCTTC.

The CDR3 region has the DNA TGTGCCAGCAGTTACTCACCGGACATAACGCCCCAGCATTTT. This sequence encodes CASSYSPDITPQHF. V usage is TRBV6-6 and J usage is TRBJ1-5, with D possibly being TRBD1 (5 bases). This CDR3 is 14 amino acids long. The germline V gene has CDR1 MNHNY and CDR2 SVGAGI (reference sequence). V was shortened by 0 bases and J by 9 bases, with 12 bases between the two germline ends.

Many counts were recorded for this clonotype. This chain links TRBV7-9 with TRBJ1-3, with a possible D match to TRBD1 (5 bases). Germline CDR1 SEHNR, CDR2 FQNEAQ (reference sequence). The CDR3 loop spans 17 amino acids. V was shortened by 0 bases and J by 0 bases, with 12 bases between the two germline ends. CDR3 in DNA: TGTGCCAGCAGCTTAGCCAGACAGATGAGCTCTGGAAACACCATATATTTT. Protein product: CASSLARQMSSGNTIYF.